This TCR beta chain was sequenced for a study of OX40 agonist ivuxolimab in advanced cancers. Libraries were prepared by immunoSEQ multiplex PCR; TCRdb keeps only in-frame clonotypes and omits some of them. This sample carries 36,000 or so clones, roughly 77% of them seen once, and the ten largest clones take approximately 22%. The CDR3 totals 12 residues. V lost 6 bases and J lost 6, with 9 bases in between. Germline V CDR1 and CDR2: MDHEN, SYDVKM. This clone was seen a handful of times. The chain combines TRBV28 with TRBJ1-5; D call uncertain. This TCR derives from an adult with an advanced solid tumor such as melanoma, head and neck, liver or kidney cancer. The sequencing here drew on CD4+ or CD8+ T cells sorted from blood, taken in a trial of the OX40 agonist ivuxolimab. CDR3 coding DNA: TGTGCCAGCAGATGGGGAGGTCAGCCCCAGCATTTT. Residues: CASRWGGQPQHF.